This TCR beta chain was documented in a study of cytomegalovirus exposure and HLA in healthy donors. Findings and caveats of the study: Only CMV serostatus was available as immune exposure information.

Concerning this clone itself: Its antigen is unidentified.

A multiplex PCR was run with 60 Vbeta primers and 13 Jbeta primers. TCRdb keeps only in-frame clones here, not all; method: immunoSEQ multiplex PCR. The sample includes about 140,000 clones, 70% to 90% of them seen just once. This CDR3 comprises 15 residues. Germline V gene sequence: CDR1 MNHEY, CDR2 SMNVEV (reference sequence). Trimming removed 6 bases from V and 7 bases from J; junction bases left unmatched: 12. This TCR derives from a man between 50 and 59 years old in good health and CMV-seronegative. This rearrangement joins TRBV27 to TRBJ1-3; 7 bases align to TRBD1. Material: PBMCs. The CDR3 protein is CASSSEQGWGNTIYF. The CDR3 DNA reads as TGTGCCAGCAGCTCAGAACAGGGGTGGGGGAACACCATATATTTT.